The 27 T cell receptor beta chains below were found in one sample sequenced in a study of cytomegalovirus exposure and HLA in healthy donors. The PCR made use of 60 Vbeta and 13 Jbeta primers. Generated by immunoSEQ multiplex PCR, the TCRdb table keeps only in-frame clones and is missing some. Seen here are some 150,000 clones, over 60% observed once, and the top ten hold over 2%. The sequencing sample was made of PBMCs. The receptors were sampled from a woman between 50 and 59 years old in good health and CMV-seronegative.

This clone was observed once. CDR3 sequence: CAIKRGPGELFF. As DNA, the CDR3 is TGTGCCATCAAGCGCGGCCCCGGGGAGCTGTTTTTT. The V and J genes are TRBV10-3 and TRBJ2-2, with unresolved D. Germline values: CDR1 ENHRY, CDR2 SYGVKD. Trimming removed 7 bases at V and 6 bases at J, with 9 bases between. There are 12 residues in the CDR3.

The V and J genes are TRBV15 and TRBJ2-1; 9 bases are shared with TRBD1. V trimming: 0 bases; J trimming: 0 bases; junction bases outside the gene matches: 12. The CDR3 contains 20 residues. Germline assignment: CDR1 LNHNV and CDR2 YYDKDF (reference sequence). CDR3 coding DNA: TGTGCCACCAGCAGAGACCGGGGACAGGGAGGGGGGAGCTCCTACAATGAGCAGTTCTTC. Its translation: CATSRDRGQGGGSSYNEQFF.

The chain recombines TRBV19 with TRBJ1-2; 10 positions agree with TRBD1. Germline CDR1 LNHDA, CDR2 SQIVND (reference sequence). CDR3 length: 15 residues. The ends lost 3 bases at V and 2 bases at J; junction bases unmatched: 3. The CDR3: CASSIDRGQNYGYTF. The CDR3 DNA follows: TGTGCCAGTAGTATCGACAGGGGGCAAAACTATGGCTACACCTTC.

The chain is built from TRBV25-1 and TRBJ2-1, with TRBD1 identical over 8 bases. CDR3 size: 12 residues. Germline assignment: CDR1 MGHDK and CDR2 SYGVNS. The trim removed 4 bases at V and 7 bases at J, leaving 0 bases unmatched. The CDR3 is CASSGTGNEQFF. The CDR3 region has the DNA TGTGCCAGCAGTGGGACAGGGAATGAGCAGTTCTTC. Full variable domain (remainder filled in from reference TRBV25-1 and TRBJ2-1): EADIYQTPRYLVIGTGKKITLECSQTMGHDKMYWYQQDPGMELHLIHYSYGVNSTEKGDLSSESTVSRIRTEHFPLTLESARPSHTSQYLCASSGTGNEQFFGPGTRLTVL.

The chain couples TRBV19 to TRBJ2-2; D is perhaps TRBD1 (5 bases). CDR3 length: 15 amino acids. Looked up from germline, CDR1 is LNHDA and CDR2 is SQIVND (reference sequence). Trimming took 1 base from V and 2 from J, leaving 8 bases between them. The CDR3 DNA reads as TGTGCCAGTAGTATAGCACAGGTTAACACCGGGGAGCTGTTTTTT. Encoded protein: CASSIAQVNTGELFF.

The chain combines TRBV4-1 with TRBJ1-1; D unresolved. Germline V gene sequence: CDR1 MGHRA, CDR2 YSYEKL. Trimming left V 0 bases short and J 1 base short, with 9 bases between. The CDR3 extends over 15 amino acids. CDR3 amino acids: CASSQDTRTNTEAFF. As DNA, the CDR3 is TGCGCCAGCAGCCAAGATACCAGAACGAACACTGAAGCTTTCTTT.

V usage is TRBV29-1 and J usage is TRBJ2-2; no definite D call. The CDR3 extends over 13 amino acids. Germline loops: CDR1 SQVTM, CDR2 ANQGSEA. Trimming cost V 1 base and J 3 bases, with 6 bases left between them. DNA of the CDR3: TGCAGCGTTGAAGCGGGTTACACCGGGGAGCTGTTTTTT. This sequence encodes CSVEAGYTGELFF.

The rearrangement joins TRBV18 to TRBJ1-6, with 9 nucleotides matching TRBD1. CDR3 length: 20 residues. CDR1 and CDR2 (germline): KGHSH, LQKENI. With 1 base clipped from V and 6 bases from J, the junction kept 16 bases outside the gene matches. In DNA, the CDR3 is TGTGCCAGCTCACCACTTTCTGCGACCGGGACAGGGATGCGTAATTCACCCCTCCACTTT. Protein product: CASSPLSATGTGMRNSPLHF.

The genes are TRBV28 and TRBJ2-2; unclear D gene. V was pared by 6 bases and J by 9 bases, with 17 bases between. Germline CDR1 is MDHEN and CDR2 is SYDVKM. This CDR3 has 14 amino acids. CDR3 sequence (DNA): TGTGCCAGCAGACGGCCGGCGGTTTCCCGGGAGCTGTTTTTT. It yields the protein CASRRPAVSRELFF.

The gene calls are TRBV7-6 and TRBJ1-3, with 9 bases that match TRBD1. V shed 4 bases, J shed 2 bases, and the junction held 9 bases outside the gene matches. Germline-derived CDR1 and CDR2 are SGHVS and FNYEAQ. The CDR3 extends over 17 amino acids. The CDR3 is CASSSQGAQLTGNTIYF. CDR3 sequence (DNA): TGTGCCAGCAGCTCACAGGGGGCGCAATTAACTGGAAACACCATATATTTT.

The chain carries TRBV28 and TRBJ1-2; 8 nucleotides agree with TRBD1. Germline loops: CDR1 MDHEN, CDR2 SYDVKM. V was clipped by 0 bases and J by 7 bases; unmatched bases: 4. The CDR3 consists of 14 residues. CDR3 nucleotides: TGTGCCAGCAGTTTATGGACAGGGGTTTCTGGCTACACCTTC. As protein: CASSLWTGVSGYTF.

The gene calls are TRBV6-1 and TRBJ2-3, with D possibly being TRBD1 (6 bases). CDR1 and CDR2 from the germline V gene are MNHNS and SASEGT. Trimming took off 6 bases at V and 2 bases at J, with 9 bases between the two ends. The CDR3 runs to 13 residues. Here the CDR3 reads CASSHRDTDTQYF. In DNA, the CDR3 is TGTGCCAGCAGCCACAGGGACACAGATACGCAGTATTTT.

The chain couples TRBV7-9 to TRBJ1-5; a possible D gene is TRBD1 (5 bases). V lost 1 base and J 10 bases, leaving 11 bases between the germline ends. CDR1 SEHNR and CDR2 FQNEAQ come from the germline V gene (reference sequence). CDR3 length: 13 amino acids. CDR3 in amino acids: CASSLDLQGPQHF. In DNA, the CDR3 is TGTGCCAGCAGCTTAGATCTTCAGGGACCCCAGCATTTT.

With respect to this clone: The same CDR3 can be traced to other DNA sequences in this sample. This chain joins TRBV27 and TRBJ2-1; weak D call: TRBD2 (7 bases). There are 16 residues in the CDR3. Trimming pared 3 bases from V and 7 bases from J, leaving 19 bases between. Germline V gene sequence: CDR1 MNHEY, CDR2 SMNVEV (reference sequence). The CDR3 is CASSFLSGGGQNEQFF. Written as DNA, the CDR3 is TGTGCCAGCAGTTTCCTTAGTGGGGGGGGGCAAAATGAGCAGTTCTTC.

The gene calls are TRBV18 and TRBJ1-4; no clear D gene. CDR3 length: 14 amino acids. CDR1 is KGHSH, CDR2 LQKENI, per germline. Trimming cost V 4 bases and J 3 bases, with 9 bases left between them. The CDR3 DNA reads TGTGCCAGCTCACAAACAGCCTCTAATGAAAAACTGTTTTTT. It yields the protein CASSQTASNEKLFF. Variable domain in full (rest from reference TRBV18 and TRBJ1-4): NAGVMQNPRHLVRRRGQEARLRCSPMKGHSHVYWYRQLPEEGLKFMVYLQKENIIDESGMPKERFSAEFPKEGPSILRIQQVVRGDSAAYFCASSQTASNEKLFFGSGTQLSVL.

This clone has just a few counts. J is TRBJ2-2 and V is TRBV18, with a possible D match to TRBD1 (6 bases). This CDR3 has 19 residues. From germline, CDR1 is KGHSH and CDR2 LQKENI. Trimming left V 2 bases short and J 3 bases short, with 22 bases between. The CDR3 loop is CASSPKGHFEGVYTGELFF. As DNA, the CDR3 is TGTGCCAGCTCACCAAAGGGACATTTTGAGGGAGTGTACACCGGGGAGCTGTTTTTT. The full variable domain, with the rest looked up from reference TRBV18 and TRBJ2-2, is NAGVMQNPRHLVRRRGQEARLRCSPMKGHSHVYWYRQLPEEGLKFMVYLQKENIIDESGMPKERFSAEFPKEGPSILRIQQVVRGDSAAYFCASSPKGHFEGVYTGELFFGEGSRLTVL.

V gene TRBV21-1 combines with J gene TRBJ2-5; TRBD1 was called by the table and not checked on the DNA. TRBV21-1 is annotated as a pseudogene. CDR3 length: 15 amino acids. CDR3 loop: CASSRGQGTGETQYF. Written as DNA, the CDR3 is TGTGCCAGCAGCAGGGGACAGGGGACAGGAGAGACCCAGTACTTC.

This clone has just one count. Additional DNA sequences in this sample encode the identical CDR3. This rearrangement joins TRBV2 to TRBJ1-5, with 10 bases that match TRBD1. After removal of 2 bases from V and 4 bases from J, the junction contained 2 bases not matched to a gene. In germline, CDR1 is SNHLY, CDR2 FYNNEI. This CDR3 has 15 residues. The CDR3 region is CASSEPGQGNQPQHF. As DNA, the CDR3 is TGTGCCAGCAGTGAACCGGGACAGGGGAATCAGCCCCAGCATTTT.

V usage is TRBV6-6 and J usage is TRBJ1-1, with D possibly TRBD1 on 5 matching bases. There are 11 residues in the CDR3. V was shortened by 7 bases and J by 4 bases, with 7 bases between the two germline ends. The germline V gene encodes CDR1 MNHNY and CDR2 SVGAGI (reference sequence). This chain's CDR3 is CASTGRTEAFF. CDR3 nucleotide sequence: TGTGCCAGCACAGGGCGCACTGAAGCTTTCTTT.

The chain carries TRBV18 and TRBJ1-1; no reliable D call. Germline-derived CDR1 and CDR2 are KGHSH and LQKENI. Trimming stripped 3 bases from V and 3 bases from J, with 11 bases between. The CDR3 covers 14 residues. The CDR3 sequence is CASSPTAGDTEAFF. CDR3 nucleotide sequence: TGTGCCAGCTCACCCACCGCGGGAGACACTGAAGCTTTCTTT.

This clone was counted once. This chain uses TRBV15 with TRBJ2-2; perhaps TRBD1 as D (6 bases). The CDR3 runs 15 residues. Germline assignment: CDR1 LNHNV and CDR2 YYDKDF (reference sequence). Trimming stripped 0 bases from V and 1 base from J, with 6 bases between. The CDR3 is CATSREGQNTGELFF. In DNA form, the CDR3 reads TGTGCCACCAGCAGAGAGGGACAGAACACCGGGGAGCTGTTTTTT.

This clone was picked up a small number of times. This chain connects TRBV6-4 to TRBJ2-1; 9 positions match TRBD2. Unmatched junction bases numbered 3, after V lost 3 bases and J lost 6 bases. Looked up from germline, CDR1 is MRHNA and CDR2 is SNTAGT. The CDR3 is 14 amino acids. The CDR3 DNA reads TGTGCCAGCAGTGAATTAGCGGGGGTCAATGAGCAGTTCTTC. Translating it yields CASSELAGVNEQFF.

This clone was observed a handful of times. Other nucleotide sequences from this sample produce the same CDR3. V gene TRBV25-1 combines with J gene TRBJ2-3; 7 bases line up with TRBD1. The CDR3 covers 14 residues. V lost 4 bases and J lost 1; bases outside the gene matches: 2. CDR1 and CDR2 from the germline V gene are MGHDK and SYGVNS. The CDR3 reads CASSATGGTDTQYF. DNA for the CDR3: TGTGCCAGCAGTGCCACAGGGGGCACAGATACGCAGTATTTT.

V is TRBV5-4 and J is TRBJ2-1; TRBD2 matches at 7 bases. Per germline, CDR1 SGHNT and CDR2 YYREEE (reference sequence). Germline trimming cut 0 bases from V and 0 bases from J; bases unmatched to any gene: 6. The CDR3 spans 17 residues. The CDR3 protein is CASSLGGRTSSYNEQFF. For the CDR3, the DNA is TGTGCCAGCAGCTTGGGCGGACGGACTAGCTCCTACAATGAGCAGTTCTTC. Full variable domain (remainder filled in from reference TRBV5-4 and TRBJ2-1): ETGVTQSPTHLIKTRGQQVTLRCSSQSGHNTVSWYQQALGQGPQFIFQYYREEENGRGNFPPRFSGLQFPNYSSELNVNALELDDSALYLCASSLGGRTSSYNEQFFGPGTRLTVL.

For the CDR3, the DNA is TGTGCCAGCAGGGACAGCTTCTCTGGAAACACCATATATTTT. Amino acids: CASRDSFSGNTIYF. The chain links TRBV7-2 to TRBJ1-3, with D possibly matching TRBD1 (6 bases). Trimming removed 6 bases from V and 0 bases from J, with 9 bases in between. The length of the CDR3 is 14 residues. CDR1 SGHTA and CDR2 FQGNSA come from the germline V gene.

CDR3 loop: CASGAVFENIQYF. The CDR3, as DNA: TGTGCCAGCGGCGCGGTTTTTGAAAACATTCAGTACTTC. V usage is TRBV2 and J usage is TRBJ2-4; D gene uncertain. The V and J ends lost 8 bases and 5 bases respectively, with 13 bases between them. Germline V CDR1 and CDR2: SNHLY, FYNNEI. The CDR3 runs to 13 residues.

This CDR3 is CASSKGQSYQPQHF. CDR3 DNA: TGCGCCAGCAGCAAGGGACAGAGTTATCAGCCCCAGCATTTT. The chain links TRBV5-1 to TRBJ1-5, with 7 bases lining up with TRBD1. There are 14 residues in the CDR3. Germline V gene lookup returns CDR1 SGHRS and CDR2 YFSETQ. V was clipped by 4 bases and J by 5 bases; unmatched bases: 6.